This T cell receptor (beta chain) was profiled in a study of shared clonotypes between healthy human individuals. Germline CDR1 and CDR2: SGHTA and FQGNSA. V was trimmed by 4 bases and J by 9 bases, leaving 11 bases between them. The CDR3 has 12 residues. The assay was immunoSEQ multiplex PCR, and TCRdb's table has in-frame clones only and misses some. Here the sample spans about 980,000 clones, 76% being singletons. In its sample, this clone was seen a few times. The source material was memory CD4+ T cells sorted from blood. Subset described: CD45RA-negative fraction. V usage is TRBV7-2 and J usage is TRBJ2-3, with D perhaps matching TRBD2 (5 bases). The receptor was isolated from a man younger than 35 in good health. The CDR3 sequence is CASSSAGMTQYF. CDR3 in DNA: TGTGCCAGCAGCTCGGCCGGGATGACGCAGTATTTT. Full variable domain (outside the CDR3, taken from reference TRBV7-2 and TRBJ2-3): GAGVSQSPSNKVTEKGKDVELRCDPISGHTALYWYRQSLGQGLEFLIYFQGNSAPDKSGLPSDRFSAERTGGSVSTLTIQRTQQEDSAVYLCASSSAGMTQYFGPGTRLTVL.